This T cell receptor (beta chain) came from a study of cytomegalovirus exposure and HLA in healthy donors. About the research overall: As released early, the data held roughly 85 million unique TCRs from HLA-typed donors. Overall study findings and caveats: TRBV6-2, TRBV6-3 and other indistinguishable V segments were excluded. In vitro, a few CMV-associated chains proved specific for CMV antigens.

This CDR3 contains 14 residues. Germline CDR1 SGHRS, CDR2 YFSETQ. V was pared by 4 bases and J by 3 bases, with 11 bases between. Researchers ran the PCR with 60 Vbeta and 13 Jbeta primers. Produced via immunoSEQ multiplex PCR; TCRdb's table is partial and in-frame only. The sample has 110,000 or so clones; 82% are singletons. This clone came up a few times. Its antigen is still unknown. The gene calls are TRBV5-1 and TRBJ2-1, with D perhaps matching TRBD1 (6 bases). This receptor was taken from a woman in her late teens or twenties in good health and CMV-seronegative. Sequencing was carried out using PBMCs. The CDR3 sequence: CASSPTGFYNEQFF. DNA of the CDR3: TGCGCCAGCAGCCCTACAGGGTTCTACAATGAGCAGTTCTTC.